Below are 20 T cell receptor beta chains sequenced from a single sample in a study of cytotoxic CD8 clonotypes in ibrutinib-treated CLL. Assay: immunoSEQ multiplex PCR; the TCRdb copy retains only in-frame clones and omits some. This table has about 300,000 clones, 65% to 85% appearing once. The specimen was PBMCs, collected at disease progression, from a patient treated with ibrutinib. These receptors all stem from a human donor with chronic lymphocytic leukemia.

The chain combines TRBV9 with TRBJ2-5; 10 bases are shared with TRBD2. The CDR3 loop spans 17 amino acids. V lost 3 bases to trimming and J lost 5 bases; unmatched junction nucleotides: 13. Germline V lookup: CDR1 SGDLS, CDR2 YYNGEE. CDR3 coding DNA: TGTGCCAGCAGCGCATACAGCGGGAGGGCCTTTGCCGAGACCCAGTACTTC. It codes for CASSAYSGRAFAETQYF. The full variable domain, in which reference TRBV9 and TRBJ2-5 provide the parts outside the CDR3, is DSGVTQTPKHLITATGQRVTLRCSPRSGDLSVYWYQQSLDQGLQFLIQYYNGEERAKGNILERFSAQQFPDLHSELNLSSLELGDSALYFCASSAYSGRAFAETQYFGPGTRLLVL.

This clone has more than one count but fewer than ten. The chain recombines TRBV2 with TRBJ1-2, with no clear D. CDR1 and CDR2 from the germline V gene are SNHLY and FYNNEI. The V gene lost 7 bases and the J gene lost 6 bases, with 18 bases spanning the gap. This CDR3 spans 14 amino acids. In nucleotides, the CDR3 is TGTGCCAGCAACCGGATATGGGCCCGTGATGGCTACACCTTC. The encoded protein is CASNRIWARDGYTF.

The V and J genes are TRBV2 and TRBJ1-1, with D hard to call. Trimming took off 5 bases at V and 6 bases at J, with 7 bases between the two ends. Per germline, CDR1 SNHLY and CDR2 FYNNEI. The CDR3 extends over 11 amino acids. As DNA, the CDR3 is TGTGCCAGCAGTTTAAAGGCTGAAGCTTTCTTT. Amino acid sequence: CASSLKAEAFF.

The chain uses TRBV27 and TRBJ2-2; TRBD2 aligns across 10 bases. The germline gives CDR1 MNHEY, CDR2 SMNVEV (reference sequence). CDR3 length: 16 amino acids. With 6 bases clipped from V and 4 bases from J, the junction kept 8 bases outside the gene matches. This chain's CDR3 is CASSLGTSVTTGELFF. The CDR3 DNA reads as TGTGCCAGCAGCCTCGGGACTAGCGTAACCACCGGGGAGCTGTTTTTT.

V is TRBV5-6 and J is TRBJ2-2; maybe TRBD2 (5 bases). Germline values: CDR1 SGHDT, CDR2 YYEEEE. V was shortened by 2 bases and J by 1 base, with 12 bases between the two germline ends. The CDR3 has 16 residues. The CDR3 DNA reads TGTGCCAGCAGCTTACTAGGGCGCCTGAACACCGGGGAGCTGTTTTTT. Translation gives CASSLLGRLNTGELFF.

The chain is built from TRBV6-6 and TRBJ2-1; 9 bases match TRBD1. V was pared by 10 bases and J by 6 bases, with 13 bases of the junction left unmatched. Germline CDR1 and CDR2: MNHNY and SVGAGI (reference sequence). The CDR3 extends over 15 amino acids. The CDR3 protein is CATNYVGQGLNEQFF. Here the CDR3 DNA reads TGTGCCACAAACTACGTGGGACAGGGACTCAATGAGCAGTTCTTC.

This clone was seen a handful of times. V is TRBV5-4 and J is TRBJ2-7, with D uncertain. The CDR3 is made up of 12 amino acids. The germline CDR1 and CDR2 sequences are SGHNT and YYREEE (reference sequence). V gave up 0 bases and J gave up 3 bases, with 4 bases separating them. The CDR3 protein is CASSLEGYEQYF. The CDR3 coding sequence is TGTGCCAGCAGCTTGGAGGGCTACGAGCAGTACTTC.

Regarding this clone: Other DNA sequences of this sample code for an identical CDR3. The chain carries TRBV9 and TRBJ1-3; no clear D gene. V gave up 1 base and J gave up 1 base, with 6 bases separating them. CDR1 and CDR2 from the germline V gene are SGDLS and YYNGEE. The CDR3 consists of 14 residues. CDR3 sequence reads: CASSVSGSGNTIYF. In nucleotides, the CDR3 is TGTGCCAGCAGCGTAAGCGGGTCTGGAAACACCATATATTTT.

The genes are TRBV7-9 and TRBJ1-2; tentative D call: TRBD1 (6 bases). The CDR3 consists of 15 residues. V was cut by 1 base and J by 4 bases, with 13 bases left in between. The germline gives CDR1 SEHNR, CDR2 FQNEAQ (reference sequence). The CDR3 nucleotides read TGTGCCAGCAGCTTAGACTATGGACAGTCCTATGGCTACACCTTC. Translation gives CASSLDYGQSYGYTF.

The chain joins TRBV2 to TRBJ2-7; D is perhaps TRBD1 or TRBD2 (5 bases each). The V gene's germline CDR1 is SNHLY and CDR2 FYNNEI. The CDR3 covers 13 residues. Trimming stripped 11 bases from V and 0 bases from J, with 14 bases between. The CDR3, as DNA: TGTGCCTCCTACCGGGACGGCTCCTACGAGCAGTACTTC. Its protein is CASYRDGSYEQYF.

V and J are TRBV2 and TRBJ2-5; TRBD2 might be the D (6 bases). Trimming removed 9 bases at V and 2 bases at J, with 10 bases between. CDR3 length: 12 amino acids. Looked up from germline, CDR1 is SNHLY and CDR2 is FYNNEI. CDR3 amino acids: CASHGGQETQYF. As DNA, the CDR3 is TGTGCCAGTCACGGGGGTCAAGAGACCCAGTACTTC.

The J gene is TRBJ2-3, the V gene TRBV4-3; D unclear. V shed 1 base and J shed 4 bases, with 9 bases lying between them. Germline V gives CDR1 LGHNA, CDR2 YSLEER. The CDR3 is 14 amino acids. The CDR3 reads CASSQVQSSDTQYF. The DNA for the CDR3 is TGCGCCAGCAGCCAAGTGCAGAGTTCAGATACGCAGTATTTT.

This clone was seen only a few times. The genes are TRBV7-6 and TRBJ2-1; D unresolved. Germline CDR1 is SGHVS and CDR2 is FNYEAQ. This CDR3 has 11 amino acids. Trimming shortened V by 4 bases and J by 7 bases, and 5 bases separated the two germline ends. The CDR3 loop reads CASSSPNEQFF. The CDR3 DNA follows: TGTGCCAGCAGCTCCCCGAATGAGCAGTTCTTC.

The V and J genes are TRBV13 and TRBJ1-4; D is ambiguous. CDR1 is PRHDT and CDR2 is FYEKMQ in the germline V gene (reference sequence). This CDR3 spans 17 amino acids. V lost 1 base, J lost 4 bases, and 16 bases lay in between. CDR3 sequence (DNA): TGTGCCAGCAGCTTAGAGAGGGTCCGGCGGGATAATGAAAAACTGTTTTTT. This translates into CASSLERVRRDNEKLFF. The whole variable domain, remainder taken from reference TRBV13 and TRBJ1-4, is AAGVIQSPRHLIKEKRETATLKCYPIPRHDTVYWYQQGPGQDPQFLISFYEKMQSDKGSIPDRFSAQQFSDYHSELNMSSLELGDSALYFCASSLERVRRDNEKLFFGSGTQLSVL.

This clone has only one observation. The chain has TRBV10-3 and TRBJ2-5, with 7 bases lining up with TRBD2. CDR3 size: 13 residues. The germline gives CDR1 ENHRY, CDR2 SYGVKD. After removal of 4 bases from V and 6 bases from J, the junction contained 5 bases not matched to a gene. The CDR3 coding sequence is TGTGCCATCAGTGTGGGCGGGGGAAAGACCCAGTACTTC. This sequence encodes CAISVGGGKTQYF.

The rearrangement uses TRBV9 and TRBJ2-7; D not resolved. Between the trimmed V and J ends, which lost 2 bases and 1 base, there was a span of 16 bases. The CDR3 length is 16 residues. CDR1 SGDLS and CDR2 YYNGEE come from the germline V gene. The CDR3 coding sequence is TGTGCCAGCAGCGTCGCTGCGGCCTCCCCTTCCTACGAGCAGTACTTC. This gives the protein CASSVAAASPSYEQYF.

The J gene is TRBJ2-7, the V gene TRBV6-5; 8 bases match TRBD1. There are 15 residues in the CDR3. Germline CDR1 is MNHEY and CDR2 is SVGAGI. V was clipped by 6 bases and J by 0 bases; unmatched bases: 7. The CDR3 region has the DNA TGTGCCAGCAGAGCCCTCGACAGGGGCTCCTACGAGCAGTACTTC. The encoded protein is CASRALDRGSYEQYF.

Here the CDR3 reads CASRYLTNTGELFF. The CDR3 DNA follows: TGTGCCAGCAGATACCTAACGAACACCGGGGAGCTGTTTTTT. V and J are TRBV27 and TRBJ2-2; D is unclear. V lost 6 bases to trimming and J lost 0 bases, with 8 bases between them. The CDR3 has 14 amino acids. Germline V CDR1 and CDR2: MNHEY, SMNVEV (reference sequence).

This rearrangement joins TRBV6-4 to TRBJ2-1; 7 bases agree with TRBD2. V lost 2 bases to trimming and J lost 1 base; unmatched junction nucleotides: 2. The CDR3 loop spans 15 amino acids. Per the germline V gene, CDR1 is MRHNA and CDR2 is SNTAGT. The CDR3 coding sequence is TGTGCCAGCAGTGACGGGGGAGGGTCCTACAATGAGCAGTTCTTC. This gives the protein CASSDGGGSYNEQFF.

This chain connects TRBV7-2 to TRBJ2-3; 8 bases are shared with TRBD1. V shed 7 bases and J 3 bases; nucleotides not matched to a gene: 12. This CDR3 has 16 amino acids. The germline gives CDR1 SGHTA, CDR2 FQGNSA. Here the CDR3 DNA reads TGTGCCAGCACCTCCGGCTCGGGACAGGATACAGATACGCAGTATTTT. Encoded protein: CASTSGSGQDTDTQYF.